Reported below is one TCR beta chain. The data were obtained in a study of tumor-infiltrating lymphocytes in primary liver carcinoma. Germline V gene sequence: CDR1 SGHNT, CDR2 YENEEA. This CDR3 region has 15 residues. V shed 5 bases and J shed 2 bases, with 14 bases lying between them. Co-extracting RNA and DNA was done with 20-30 mg of unsorted bulk tissue as input. A constant-region primer served to make TCR beta cDNA from approximately 490 ng total RNA. Libraries of TCR beta came from three nested multiplex PCR rounds with slightly modified ARM-PCR. PCR rounds one and two used TRBV1-TRBV30 forward primers with a C-beta reverse primer for 10 cycles each. Via MiXCR, TCRdb re-called the multiplex PCR reads, giving one row per CDR3 protein. In the table there are about 30,000 distinct CDR3 sequences, around 71% of which are singletons.

The sequencing sample was made of liver tumor tissue from sampling region 3. Documented subset: tumor region T3, left-lateral pole. This TCR derives from a woman aged 30 to 39 with primary liver carcinoma and hepatitis B virus infection. The V and J genes are TRBV11-3 and TRBJ2-3; TRBD2 is a possible D gene (6 bases). The DNA of the CDR3 is TGTGCCAGCAGCCCTAACAGCGGGCACACAGATACGCAGTATTTT. Translation: CASSPNSGHTDTQYF.